A single sample is the source of the 3 T cell receptor beta chains below, sequenced in a study of cytomegalovirus exposure and HLA in healthy donors. The study ran its PCR with 60 Vbeta and 13 Jbeta primers. Using immunoSEQ multiplex PCR, the repertoire was profiled, and TCRdb retains in-frame clones only, with some absent. Among 150,000 to 180,000 clones, over 75% were seen once, and the ten largest hold around 5.6%. What was sequenced was PBMCs. The receptors originated from a woman between 35 and 50 years old in good health and CMV-seropositive.

This sequence joins TRBV27 and TRBJ1-2, with 7 bases fitting TRBD1. CDR3 length: 13 amino acids. Per germline, CDR1 MNHEY and CDR2 SMNVEV (reference sequence). V shed 8 bases and J 2 bases; nucleotides not matched to a gene: 5. The CDR3 is CASSDRANYGYTF. For the CDR3, the DNA is TGTGCCAGCTCCGACAGGGCGAACTATGGCTACACCTTC.

This clone has just one count. This rearrangement joins TRBV18 to TRBJ2-3; 8 positions agree with TRBD2. Trimming removed 3 bases from V and 0 bases from J; junction bases left unmatched: 5. Germline CDR1 reads KGHSH; CDR2 reads LQKENI. The CDR3 contains 16 residues. CDR3 DNA sequence: TGTGCCAGCTCACCTTGGACTAGCAGAAGCACAGATACGCAGTATTTT. This sequence encodes CASSPWTSRSTDTQYF.

This clone was counted only a few times. The V call is TRBV7-9, the J call TRBJ1-1, with D possibly being TRBD1 (5 bases). Germline V CDR1 and CDR2: SEHNR, FQNEAQ (reference sequence). The germline V and J ends were trimmed by 1 base and 5 bases, with 11 bases remaining between them. The CDR3 contains 14 residues. The CDR3 DNA is TGTGCCAGCAGCTTAGAGGGGTGGGGAACTGAAGCTTTCTTT. This encodes CASSLEGWGTEAFF.